The clone carrying this T cell receptor (beta chain) was counted between two and nine times. Given a much more abundant clone one base away, this may be a read error. Through a sample-barcoded 5' primer and a J-beta primer mix, a second PCR was run for 7 to 11 cycles. TCRdb called the 5' RACE reads again in MiXCR, with one record for every CDR3 protein. The sample records some 940,000 distinct CDR3 sequences, about 27% being singletons. This entry is derived from a study of blood T cells in healthy people across ages. Trimming cost V 7 bases and J 11 bases; bases outside gene matches: 22. The CDR3 is 17 amino acids. Germline CDR1 and CDR2: DFQATT and SNEGSKA (reference sequence). These data also featured in a second study, about T cells of mothers and their children. That paper notes: An overlap that was slightly higher, though non-significant, was seen in related mother-child pairs versus unrelated pairs.

The source material was blood. This TCR came from a woman between 35 and 50 years old in good health. The chain couples TRBV20-1 to TRBJ2-5; TRBD2 agrees at 13 bases. CDR3 DNA: TGCAGTGTTAAAAAACTAGCGGGGGGGACTGTTTACAATGAGCAGTACTTC. Its translation: CSVKKLAGGTVYNEQYF.